The T cell receptor beta chain described here comes from a study of beta chain features in type 1 diabetes. Notes on the study in general: Researchers could not determine here whether HLA type influences TCRB rearrangement.

The study reverse transcribed the entire isolated RNA, so it sequenced expressed TCRB transcripts. Clones were read by immunoSEQ multiplex PCR, and TCRdb kept only the in-frame ones, dropping some. Among 350,000 or so clones listed, around a fifth were seen once. This clone was counted only a few times. Its target is not known. The CDR3 is 11 residues long. The V end was cut by 5 bases, the J end by 2 bases, with 3 bases between. Germline V gene lookup returns CDR1 SEHNR and CDR2 FQNEAQ (reference sequence). J is TRBJ1-1 and V is TRBV7-9; D gene uncertain. The sequence derives from a young woman in good health. Sequencing used naive CD4+ T cells from blood. CDR3 sequence (DNA): TGTGCCAGCAGCACAAACACTGAAGCTTTCTTT. Translation gives CASSTNTEAFF.